These 30 T cell receptor beta chains were all obtained from the same sample, sequenced in a study of tumor-infiltrating lymphocytes in primary liver carcinoma. Synthesis of TCR beta cDNA was carried out from about 0.55 ug total RNA with a constant-region primer. Three nested multiplex PCR rounds, a slightly modified ARM-PCR method, built the TCR beta libraries. With TRBV1-TRBV30 forward primers and a C-beta reverse primer, the first two PCR rounds were run for approximately 9 cycles each. TCRdb independently ran MiXCR on the multiplex PCR reads; one entry per CDR3 protein. The sample lists about 320,000 distinct CDR3 sequences; approximately 65% were seen once. Germline DNA was also extracted, and blood RNA was taken from unsorted whole blood. Sequencing was carried out using peripheral blood. These receptors all come from a man aged 40-49 years with primary liver carcinoma and hepatitis B virus infection.

The gene calls are TRBV7-9 and TRBJ2-7; TRBD2 matches 12 bases. This CDR3 has 14 amino acids. Per the germline V gene, CDR1 is SEHNR and CDR2 is FQNEAQ (reference sequence). The V gene end was trimmed by 5 bases and the J gene end by 3 bases; junction bases not matched to a gene: 2. CDR3 DNA: TGTGCCAGCAGCACGGGACTAGCGGGCTACGAGCAGTACTTC. This translates into CASSTGLAGYEQYF.

This chain connects TRBV19 to TRBJ2-7; 9 nucleotides agree with TRBD2. The J segment lost 2 bases and the V segment lost 6 bases, leaving 8 bases of the junction unmatched. The germline V gene encodes CDR1 LNHDA and CDR2 SQIVND (reference sequence). The CDR3 consists of 15 residues. The CDR3 region has the DNA TGTGCCAGTAGGGTTAGCGGGAGAGGACCCTACGAGCAGTACTTC. It codes for CASRVSGRGPYEQYF.

The rearrangement uses TRBV28 and TRBJ2-7; D may be TRBD2 (6 bases). The CDR3 length is 15 residues. V was shortened by 5 bases and J by 0 bases, with 14 bases between the two germline ends. From germline, CDR1 is MDHEN and CDR2 SYDVKM. This CDR3 reads CASSPPGLLSYEQYF. In nucleotides, the CDR3 is TGTGCCAGCAGTCCACCGGGACTGCTCTCCTACGAGCAGTACTTC. Drawing the rest from reference TRBV28 and TRBJ2-7, the complete variable domain is DVKVTQSSRYLVKRTGEKVFLECVQDMDHENMFWYRQDPGLGLRLIYFSYDVKMKEKGDIPEGYSVSREKKERFSLILESASTNQTSMYLCASSPPGLLSYEQYFGPGTRLTVT.

A note on this clonotype: This may be a read error: a much more frequent sequence differs by one nucleotide. The V call is TRBV6-5, the J call TRBJ2-7, with TRBD1 matching 8 bases. Germline trimming cut 10 bases from V and 1 base from J; bases unmatched to any gene: 12. The CDR3 contains 15 residues. The germline CDR1 and CDR2 sequences are MNHEY and SVGAGI. The CDR3 spells CAIEYGQGGSYEQYF. CDR3 nucleotides: TGTGCCATCGAGTATGGACAGGGAGGTTCCTACGAGCAGTACTTC.

This chain connects TRBV11-2 to TRBJ1-3; D gene uncertain. Trimming removed 5 bases at V and 2 bases at J, with 10 bases between. The CDR3 covers 14 residues. Germline values: CDR1 SGHAT, CDR2 FQNNGV. The CDR3 bases are TGTGCCAGCAGCCAAACATCCACTGGAAACACCATATATTTT. Translating gives CASSQTSTGNTIYF.

This clonotype was seen a few times. The chain uses TRBV5-1 and TRBJ2-2; the match to TRBD1 covers 9 bases. The CDR3 length is 15 residues. Trimming at V came to 4 bases and at J to 5 bases, leaving 6 bases not matched to a gene. Germline V gene data show CDR1 as SGHRS and CDR2 as YFSETQ. The DNA for the CDR3 is TGCGCCAGCAGCGACACCGGGACAGGGACCGGGGAGCTGTTTTTT. Translated: CASSDTGTGTGELFF. The variable domain in full, completed from reference TRBV5-1 and TRBJ2-2, reads KAGVTQTPRYLIKTRGQQVTLSCSPISGHRSVSWYQQTPGQGLQFLFEYFSETQRNKGNFPGRFSGRQFSNSRSEMNVSTLELGDSALYLCASSDTGTGTGELFFGEGSRLTVL.

On this clonotype itself: It is likely a read error, because the conserved phenylalanine at the end of the CDR3 is missing. The V call is TRBV29-1, the J call TRBJ2-5; 14 nucleotides align to TRBD2. CDR1 is SQVTM and CDR2 is ANQGSEA in the germline V gene. J gave up 5 bases and V 8 bases, and 7 bases lay outside the gene matches. There are 14 residues in the CDR3. CDR3 DNA: TGCAGCTCCTTCGGGACTAGCGGGAGCGAGACCCAGTACCTC. Translation: CSSFGTSGSETQYL.

This clonotype was detected once. In nucleotides, the CDR3 is TGTGCCAGCAGCTCTTATAGCTCCTACAATGAGCAGTTCTTC. Protein product: CASSSYSSYNEQFF. The chain recombines TRBV5-4 with TRBJ2-1; D gene unclear. The CDR3 has 14 amino acids. The ends were cut back, 3 bases at V and 0 bases at J, with 7 bases in the middle. Germline V CDR1 and CDR2: SGHNT, YYREEE (reference sequence).

A note on this clonotype: A read error is possible here, since a much larger clone lies one base away. This sequence joins TRBV29-1 and TRBJ2-5; D is undetermined. Per the germline V gene, CDR1 is SQVTM and CDR2 is ANQGSEA. Trimming removed 3 bases from V and 1 base from J, with 12 bases in between. The CDR3 length is 14 residues. The CDR3 bases are TGCAGCGTTGAGGGCGGACGGACCCAAGAGACCCAGTACTTC. Translating it yields CSVEGGRTQETQYF.

The V and J genes are TRBV4-1 and TRBJ2-3; possible D gene TRBD2, 6 bases. Germline V CDR1 and CDR2: MGHRA, YSYEKL. V was pared by 0 bases and J by 1 base, with 8 bases between. The CDR3 spans 15 residues. CDR3 residues: CASSQEPSGTDTQYF. The DNA of the CDR3 is TGCGCCAGCAGCCAAGAGCCTAGCGGCACAGATACGCAGTATTTT.

This clonotype was found many times. The chain carries TRBV12-3 or TRBV12-4 and TRBJ2-7, with a tentative D call TRBD2 (6 bases). This CDR3 contains 14 residues. Trimming stripped 6 bases from V and 7 bases from J, with 19 bases between. The CDR3 loop reads CASSLGGRLKEQYF. CDR3 in DNA: TGTGCCAGCAGCCTCGGGGGAAGACTCAAGGAGCAGTACTTC.

Details on this clonotype: A much larger clone sits a single nucleotide away, making a read error possible. The rearrangement links TRBV6-5 to TRBJ2-3; unclear D gene. The length of the CDR3 is 15 residues. Germline CDR1 and CDR2: MNHEY and SVGAGI. V dropped 3 bases and J dropped 2 bases, with 12 bases sitting between them. Written as DNA, the CDR3 is TGTGCCAGCAGTTATGGCAAGACCTTCACAGATACGCAGTATTTT. It is translated as CASSYGKTFTDTQYF.

V is TRBV7-3 and J is TRBJ2-1, with 7 nucleotides matching TRBD1. The CDR3 has 14 residues. The V segment lost 5 bases and the J segment 7 bases; nucleotides outside the gene matches: 8. Germline CDR1 reads SGHTA; CDR2 reads FQGTGA. As DNA, the CDR3 is TGTGCCAGCAGCCGCCGGGGACAGACGAATGAGCAGTTCTTC. Amino acids: CASSRRGQTNEQFF. Filled out from reference TRBV7-3 and TRBJ2-1, the complete variable domain reads GAGVSQTPSNKVTEKGKYVELRCDPISGHTALYWYRQSLGQGPEFLIYFQGTGAADDSGLPNDRFFAVRPEGSVSTLKIQRTERGDSAVYLCASSRRGQTNEQFFGPGTRLTVL.

A note on this clonotype: This clone may be a read error of a much larger clone one base away. No conserved phenylalanine or tryptophan ends this CDR3, so it is likely a read error. V and J are TRBV6-1 and TRBJ2-1, with 11 positions matching TRBD2. This CDR3 is 15 amino acids long. Germline CDR1 is MNHNS and CDR2 is SASEGT. V gave up 4 bases and J gave up 7 bases; unmatched junction bases: 6. CDR3 nucleotide sequence: TGTGCCAGCAGTGCCCAACTAGCGGGAGTTAATGAGCAGTTCTCC. Protein: CASSAQLAGVNEQFS.

As for this clonotype: This may be a read error: a much more frequent sequence differs by one nucleotide. This chain uses TRBV6-2 or TRBV6-3 with TRBJ2-7, with D uncertain. The CDR3 is 14 amino acids. Germline V gene sequence: CDR1 MNHEY, CDR2 SVGEGT. DNA for the CDR3: TGTGCCAGCAATTACCTAGGGAACTCCTACGAGCAGTACTTC. Amino acid sequence: CASNYLGNSYEQYF.

J is TRBJ1-3 and V is TRBV30, with 12 bases aligning to TRBD1. The V gene's germline CDR1 is GTSNPN and CDR2 SVGIG (reference sequence). V shed 0 bases and J 6 bases; nucleotides not matched to a gene: 6. The CDR3 consists of 16 residues. CDR3 region: CAWSVLGTGGKNTIYF. The CDR3 nucleotides are TGTGCCTGGAGTGTACTCGGGACAGGGGGCAAAAACACCATATATTTT.

A word on this clonotype: A much larger clone lies one base from this, so it may be a read error. This chain uses TRBV29-1 with TRBJ1-1; D remains ambiguous. This CDR3 has 12 residues. V was clipped by 4 bases and J by 10 bases, with 16 bases between them. Germline V gene sequence: CDR1 SQVTM, CDR2 ANQGSEA. CDR3 sequence: CSVVAKGGGAFF. The CDR3 DNA sequence: TGCAGCGTTGTCGCCAAAGGTGGAGGAGCTTTCTTT.

As to this clonotype: Given the absence of the conserved phenylalanine or tryptophan at the CDR3 end, a read error is likely. The rearrangement links TRBV6-2 or TRBV6-3 to TRBJ2-7, with TRBD2 as a possible D gene (5 bases). V lost 8 bases and J 0 bases, leaving 17 bases between the germline ends. Germline CDR1 reads MNHEY; CDR2 reads SVGEGT. There are 15 residues in the CDR3. The CDR3 reads CASGPPGKFSYEQYL. CDR3 DNA: TGTGCCAGCGGACCCCCCGGGAAGTTCTCCTACGAGCAGTACCTC.

About this clonotype itself: Mismatch with germline at one junction end may stem from a read error. CDR3 nucleotides: TGTGTCAGCAGGTACGGTTCCCTTATAGAGCAGTTCTTC. Its protein product is CVSRYGSLIEQFF. This chain links TRBV11-2 with TRBJ2-1; D remains ambiguous. CDR1 is SGHAT and CDR2 is FQNNGV in the germline V gene. The CDR3 is made up of 13 amino acids.

This clonotype has only a few counts. In nucleotides, the CDR3 is TGTGCCAGCAGCTCGGGGGGGGGCGGACGCAATCAGCCCCAGCATTTT. It yields the protein CASSSGGGGRNQPQHF. The chain employs TRBV7-9 and TRBJ1-5; the D gene is possibly TRBD1 (6 bases). CDR3 size: 16 residues. CDR1 is SEHNR and CDR2 is FQNEAQ in the germline V gene (reference sequence). With 4 bases removed from V and 2 bases from J, the gap between germline ends came to 15 bases.

V is TRBV12-3 or TRBV12-4 and J is TRBJ2-7; 14 bases map to TRBD2. This CDR3 is 14 amino acids long. The V segment lost 9 bases and the J segment 9 bases; nucleotides outside the gene matches: 10. The CDR3: CASRTSGRNRGQYF. The CDR3 DNA follows: TGTGCCAGTAGGACTAGCGGGAGGAACAGAGGGCAGTACTTC.

With respect to this clonotype: The junction and the germline gene differ at one end; a read error may be behind it. This chain joins TRBV29-1 and TRBJ1-1, with D hard to call. The CDR3 totals 13 residues. CDR1 and CDR2 (germline): SQVTM, ANQGSEA. CDR3 bases: TGCAGCCTTGACTCGGGAGAAAACACTGAAGCTCTCTTT. Protein product: CSLDSGENTEALF.

On this clonotype: No conserved phenylalanine or tryptophan ends this CDR3, so it is likely a read error. This chain joins TRBV6-1 and TRBJ1-5; TRBD1 matches 10 bases. Germline loops: CDR1 MNHNS, CDR2 SASEGT. V was clipped by 8 bases and J by 5 bases; unmatched bases: 6. CDR3 length: 14 amino acids. The CDR3 here is CASQGQGRHQPQHY. CDR3 coding DNA: TGTGCCAGCCAGGGACAGGGGAGGCATCAGCCCCAGCATTAT.

This clonotype appeared a few times. The chain carries TRBV14 and TRBJ1-4, with D perhaps matching TRBD1 (5 bases). Trimming removed 1 base from V and 3 bases from J, with 9 bases in between. Germline V gene sequence: CDR1 SGHDN, CDR2 FVKESK. The CDR3 extends over 15 amino acids. CDR3: CASSQGRGPNEKLFF. CDR3 coding DNA: TGTGCCAGCAGCCAAGGGAGGGGACCTAATGAAAAACTGTTTTTT.

V gene TRBV2 combines with J gene TRBJ1-4; no definite D call. CDR1 SNHLY and CDR2 FYNNEI come from the germline V gene. V shed 4 bases and J shed 3 bases, with 12 bases lying between them. This CDR3 spans 15 amino acids. The CDR3 DNA reads TGTGCCAGCAGTGGATCAGTGGGAGCTAATGAAAAACTGTTTTTT. It is translated as CASSGSVGANEKLFF.

Concerning this clonotype: Just one base apart from a much larger clone, this may be a read error. The V call is TRBV6-6, the J call TRBJ1-1; 9 bases match TRBD1. The length of the CDR3 is 12 residues. The germline gives CDR1 MNHNY, CDR2 SVGAGI (reference sequence). The CDR3 loop is CASSITGGEASF. DNA of the CDR3: TGTGCCAGCAGTATTACAGGGGGCGAAGCTTCCTTT.

The chain recombines TRBV24-1 with TRBJ2-2; 8 bases fit TRBD1. Germline CDR1 is KGHDR and CDR2 is SFDVKD. This CDR3 is 15 amino acids long. Trimming removed 5 bases from V and 4 bases from J; junction bases left unmatched: 5. CDR3 sequence: CATSVETGATGELFF. The CDR3 DNA reads TGTGCCACCAGTGTGGAGACAGGGGCCACCGGGGAGCTGTTTTTT.

On this clonotype: As the CDR3 is not closed by the conserved phenylalanine or tryptophan, this likely results from a read error. The DNA is left out, because the CDR3 cannot be placed on it with certainty; the CDR3 is given as TCRdb lists it. The gene calls are TRBV11-3 and TRBJ2-7; the D call TRBD1 from the table was never checked on the DNA. Germline CDR1 reads SGHNT; CDR2 reads YENEEA. The CDR3 is made up of 13 amino acids, end residues included. The CDR3 here is CASGKGQGHEHYL.

Comments on this clonotype: Sequence at one end of the junction differs from germline and may be a read error. In DNA form, the CDR3 reads TGTGCCAGCGGAAAGGACGCTTACACCGGGGAGCTGCTTTTT. It specifies CASGKDAYTGELLF. The genes are TRBV11-2 and TRBJ2-2; the D gene is possibly TRBD2 (5 bases). The CDR3 sequence is 14 residues long. Germline V gene lookup returns CDR1 SGHAT and CDR2 FQNNGV.

CDR3 DNA: TGCGCCAGCAGCTTAAGGGGCTCCAATGAAAAACTGTTTTTT. Translated, it gives CASSLRGSNEKLFF. The rearrangement joins TRBV5-1 to TRBJ1-4; D perhaps matches TRBD1 (5 bases). This CDR3 has 14 residues. Trimming shortened V by 2 bases and J by 5 bases, and 10 bases separated the two germline ends. Germline V gives CDR1 SGHRS, CDR2 YFSETQ.